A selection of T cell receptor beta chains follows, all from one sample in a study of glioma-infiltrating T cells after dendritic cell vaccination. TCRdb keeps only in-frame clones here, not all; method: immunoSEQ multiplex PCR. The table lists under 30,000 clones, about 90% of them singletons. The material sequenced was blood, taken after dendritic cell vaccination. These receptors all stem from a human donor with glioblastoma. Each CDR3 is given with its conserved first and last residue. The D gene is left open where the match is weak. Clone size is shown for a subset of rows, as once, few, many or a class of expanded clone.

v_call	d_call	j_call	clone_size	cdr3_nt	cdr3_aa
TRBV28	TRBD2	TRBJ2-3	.	TGTGCCAGCAGGCCTCTAGCGGGGGGGAGGGATACGCAGTATTTT	CASRPLAGGRDTQYF
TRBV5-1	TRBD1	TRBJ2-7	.	TGCGCCAGCAGCTTGGCCTATGGGACAGCTGAGCAGTACTTC	CASSLAYGTAEQYF
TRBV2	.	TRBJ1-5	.	TGTGCCAGCAGTGCGGACAGCCGTAATCAGCCCCAGCATTTT	CASSADSRNQPQHF
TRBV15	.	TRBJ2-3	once	TGTGCCACCAGCAGAGAGCGGGGAAGCACAGATACGCAGTATTTT	CATSRERGSTDTQYF
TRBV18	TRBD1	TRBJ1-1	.	TGTGCCAGCTCACCAGGGACAGCAAACACTGAAGCTTTCTTT	CASSPGTANTEAFF
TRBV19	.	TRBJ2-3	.	TGTGCCAGTAGCTTGGAGGTTTCGGGCACAGATACGCAGTATTTT	CASSLEVSGTDTQYF
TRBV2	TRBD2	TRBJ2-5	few	TGTGCCAGCAGTCGGGGGGGGTACCAGTACTTC	CASSRGGYQYF
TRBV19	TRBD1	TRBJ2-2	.	TGTGCCAGTAGTGGTTTCGGGGACAGGGACACCGGGGAGCTGTTTTTT	CASSGFGDRDTGELFF
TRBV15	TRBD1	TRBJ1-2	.	TGTGCCACCAGCTCAGACAGGGGAGGTTATGGCTACACCTTC	CATSSDRGGYGYTF
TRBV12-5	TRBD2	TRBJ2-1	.	TGTGCTAGTGGTTTACTAGCGGGGGTATACAATGAGCAGTTCTTC	CASGLLAGVYNEQFF
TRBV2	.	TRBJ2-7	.	TGTGCCAGCAGTGAAAGGCATAGCCAGTTCTCCTACGAGCAGTACTTC	CASSERHSQFSYEQYF
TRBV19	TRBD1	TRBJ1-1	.	TGTGCCAGCGGACAGGGGGGGGGCTACACTGAAGCTTTCTTT	CASGQGGGYTEAFF
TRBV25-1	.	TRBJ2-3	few	TGTGCCAGCAGTGATAGGGGGATCAACACAGATACGCAGTATTTT	CASSDRGINTDTQYF
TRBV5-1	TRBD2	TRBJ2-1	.	TGCGCCAGCGGAGCGGGGACGGCCTACAATGAGCAGTTCTTC	CASGAGTAYNEQFF
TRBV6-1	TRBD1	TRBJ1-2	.	TGTGCCAGCACGCCCGGGACAGGGTATGGCTACACCTTC	CASTPGTGYGYTF
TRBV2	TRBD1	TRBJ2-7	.	TGTGCCAGCAGTGAAGCAGGGACAGGGAGTGGCGAGCAGTACTTC	CASSEAGTGSGEQYF
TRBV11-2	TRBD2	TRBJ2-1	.	TGTGCCAGCAGCTTAGTCGGACTAGCGGGGGTGATTGAGCAGTTCTTC	CASSLVGLAGVIEQFF
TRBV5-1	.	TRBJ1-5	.	TGCGCCAGCAGCTGGGGGGGGGTTAGCAATCAGCCCCAGCATTTT	CASSWGGVSNQPQHF
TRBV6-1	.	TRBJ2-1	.	TGTGCCAGCAGTGCCAGCGGACTTCTGGCTGAGCAGTTCTTC	CASSASGLLAEQFF
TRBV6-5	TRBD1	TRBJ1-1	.	TGTGCCAGCACCAGAAGACAGGGTAACGCTGAAGCTTTCTTT	CASTRRQGNAEAFF
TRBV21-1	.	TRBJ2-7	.	TGTGCCAGCAGCAAAGCGACCGGGACAGGGGAGAGCGAGCAGTACTTC	CASSKATGTGESEQYF
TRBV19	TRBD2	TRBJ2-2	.	TGTGCCAGTACCGATGGCGGGGGGCAGAACACCGGGGAGCTGTTTTTT	CASTDGGGQNTGELFF
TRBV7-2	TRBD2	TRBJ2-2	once	TGTGCCAGCAGCCGTACTAGCGGGGGGAACACCGGGGAGCTGTTTTTT	CASSRTSGGNTGELFF
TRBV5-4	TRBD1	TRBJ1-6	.	TGTGCCAGCAGCCGGGAGGGACAGAAGGGATCACCCCTCCACTTT	CASSREGQKGSPLHF
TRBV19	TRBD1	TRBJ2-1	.	TGTGCCAGTACTCCCCGGACAGGTGCCTACAATGAGCAGTTCTTC	CASTPRTGAYNEQFF
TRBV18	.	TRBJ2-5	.	TGTGCCAGCTCACCGGAAAGGGGGTTGTACTTC	CASSPERGLYF
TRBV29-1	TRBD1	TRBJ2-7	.	TGCAGCGGTAAGCTCGGACAGGACTACGAGCAGTACTTC	CSGKLGQDYEQYF
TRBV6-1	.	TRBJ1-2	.	TGTGCCAGCAGCACTAACTATGGCTACACCTTC	CASSTNYGYTF
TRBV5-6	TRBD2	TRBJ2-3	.	TGTGCCAGCTGCCCAGGTACGGGGGGGCATACTAGCACAGATACGCAGTATTTT	CASCPGTGGHTSTDTQYF
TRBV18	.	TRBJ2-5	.	TGTGCCAGCTCACCGGACCTTGGAGGGGACGAGACCCAGTACTTC	CASSPDLGGDETQYF
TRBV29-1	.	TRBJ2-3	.	TGCAGCGTTGCTCCAGTCACAGATACGCAGTATTTT	CSVAPVTDTQYF
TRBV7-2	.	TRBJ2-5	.	TGTGCCAGCAGCTTAGGGCAGGGCCAAGAGACCCAGTACTTC	CASSLGQGQETQYF
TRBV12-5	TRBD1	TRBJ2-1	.	TGTGCTAGTGGTTCGCTGACAGGGAACTACAATGAGCAGTTCTTC	CASGSLTGNYNEQFF
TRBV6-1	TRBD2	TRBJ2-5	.	TGTGCCAGCAGTGAATCGGCTAGCGGGCGGGAGACCCAGTACTTC	CASSESASGRETQYF
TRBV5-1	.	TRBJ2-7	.	.	CASSFGQGRSYEQYF
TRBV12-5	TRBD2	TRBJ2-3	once	TGTGCTAGTGGTTCAGGGACTAGCGGCCGCACAGATACGCAGTATTTT	CASGSGTSGRTDTQYF
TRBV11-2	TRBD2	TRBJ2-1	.	TGTGCCAGCAGCTCACGGACTAGCGGGGGGGCCACCTACAATGAGCAGTTCTTC	CASSSRTSGGATYNEQFF